Shown below are 2 T cell receptor beta chains from a single sample sequenced in a study of blood T cell repertoires in COVID-19 (dated by TCRdb to about 2020). Preparation of the library involved the immunoSEQ multiplex PCR assay. In its TCRdb copy, this immuneACCESS table keeps in-frame sequences only and misses some clones. Where compared with another copy, unresolved V genes explain less than half of these, and the others have no known cause. For this sample the table gives around 200,000 clones, of which around nine tenths were detected only once. The ten largest make up roughly 0.69% of the sample. The sequencing sample was made of peripheral blood. These receptors all stem from a man in his forties or fifties with acute or convalescent COVID-19.

The rearrangement uses TRBV7-2 and TRBJ1-6; the D gene is possibly TRBD1 (5 bases). The CDR3 sequence is 16 residues long. V lost 6 bases, J lost 0 bases, and 12 bases lay in between. The germline V gene has CDR1 SGHTA and CDR2 FQGNSA. CDR3 in amino acids: CASSSGGSSYNSPLHF. DNA of the CDR3: TGTGCCAGCAGTTCGGGGGGGAGCTCCTATAATTCACCCCTCCACTTT.

The chain carries TRBV11-2 and TRBJ2-5; 10 positions agree with TRBD1. V was clipped by 5 bases and J by 4 bases; unmatched bases: 13. This CDR3 is built from 17 residues. Germline V gene lookup returns CDR1 SGHAT and CDR2 FQNNGV. The CDR3 loop reads CASSDGLDRGERETQYF. The CDR3 DNA reads as TGTGCCAGCAGCGACGGCTTGGACAGGGGGGAGCGAGAGACCCAGTACTTC.